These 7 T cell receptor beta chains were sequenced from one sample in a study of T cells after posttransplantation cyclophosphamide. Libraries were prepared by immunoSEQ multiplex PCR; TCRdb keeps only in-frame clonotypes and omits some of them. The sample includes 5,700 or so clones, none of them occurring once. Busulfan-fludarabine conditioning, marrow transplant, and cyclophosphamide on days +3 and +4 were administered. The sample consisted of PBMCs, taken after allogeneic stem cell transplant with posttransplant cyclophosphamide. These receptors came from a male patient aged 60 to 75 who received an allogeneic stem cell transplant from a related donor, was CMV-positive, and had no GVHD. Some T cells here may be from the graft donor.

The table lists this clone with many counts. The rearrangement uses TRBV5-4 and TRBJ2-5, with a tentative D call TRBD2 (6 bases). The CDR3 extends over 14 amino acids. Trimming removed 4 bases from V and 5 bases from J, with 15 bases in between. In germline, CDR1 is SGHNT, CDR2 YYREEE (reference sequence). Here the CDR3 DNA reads TGTGCCAGCAGCCCCGGGGGTAGCGAGGAGACCCAGTACTTC. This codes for CASSPGGSEETQYF.

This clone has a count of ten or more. The CDR3 nucleotides read TGTGCCAGCAGCTCACAGGTTAACTATGGCTACACCTTC. Its protein is CASSSQVNYGYTF. The rearrangement links TRBV7-2 to TRBJ1-2, with D possibly matching TRBD1 (5 bases). The germline gives CDR1 SGHTA, CDR2 FQGNSA. CDR3 length: 13 amino acids. V shed 4 bases and J shed 1 base, with 7 bases lying between them.

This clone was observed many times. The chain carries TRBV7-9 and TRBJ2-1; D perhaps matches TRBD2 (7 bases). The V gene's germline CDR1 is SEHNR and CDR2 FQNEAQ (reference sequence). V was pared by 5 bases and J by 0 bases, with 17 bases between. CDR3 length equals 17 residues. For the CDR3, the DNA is TGTGCCAGCAGCCCTTGGTTAGGGGGGGTCTCCTACAATGAGCAGTTCTTC. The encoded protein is CASSPWLGGVSYNEQFF.

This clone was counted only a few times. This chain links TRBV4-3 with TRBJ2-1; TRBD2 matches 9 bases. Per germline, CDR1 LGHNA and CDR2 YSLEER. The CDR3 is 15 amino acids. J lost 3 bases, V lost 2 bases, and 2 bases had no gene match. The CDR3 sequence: CASSQTSGRYNEQFF. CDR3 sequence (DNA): TGCGCCAGCAGCCAAACTAGCGGGCGCTACAATGAGCAGTTCTTC.

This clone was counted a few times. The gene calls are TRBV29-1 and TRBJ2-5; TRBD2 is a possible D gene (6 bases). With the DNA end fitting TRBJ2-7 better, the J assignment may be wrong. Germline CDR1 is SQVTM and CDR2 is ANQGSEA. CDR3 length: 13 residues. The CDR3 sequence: CSVAWRGSYEQYF. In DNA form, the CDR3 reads TGCAGCGTTGCTTGGAGGGGTTCCTACGAGCAGTACTTC.

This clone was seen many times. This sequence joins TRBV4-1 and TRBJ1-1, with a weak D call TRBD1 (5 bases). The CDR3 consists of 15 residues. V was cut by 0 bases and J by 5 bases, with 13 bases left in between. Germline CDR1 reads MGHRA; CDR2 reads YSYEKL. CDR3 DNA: TGCGCCAGCAGCCAAGATGGGGGGGGAGGGACTGAAGCTTTCTTT. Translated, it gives CASSQDGGGGTEAFF.

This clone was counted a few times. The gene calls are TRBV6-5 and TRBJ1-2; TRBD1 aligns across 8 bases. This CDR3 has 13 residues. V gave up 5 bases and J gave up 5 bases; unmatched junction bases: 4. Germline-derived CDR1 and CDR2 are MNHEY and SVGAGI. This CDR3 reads CASSRQGRYGYTF. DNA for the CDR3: TGTGCCAGCAGTCGACAGGGGCGGTATGGCTACACCTTC.